This T cell receptor beta chain derives from a study of T cell changes during pregnancy in multiple sclerosis. Assay: immunoSEQ multiplex PCR; the TCRdb copy retains only in-frame clones and omits some. This table has about 100,000 clones, under 95% appearing once. The clonotype was recovered from a female donor with multiple sclerosis, enrolled in a pregnancy study. The sample consisted of peripheral blood, taken after pregnancy.

The chain's CDR3 is CASSPPGLASTGELFF. The CDR3 nucleotides are TGTGCCAGCAGCCCCCCGGGACTAGCATCAACCGGGGAGCTGTTTTTT. The chain combines TRBV7-9 with TRBJ2-2; 9 positions agree with TRBD2. The CDR3 loop spans 16 amino acids. Looked up from germline, CDR1 is SEHNR and CDR2 is FQNEAQ (reference sequence). V gave up 5 bases and J gave up 5 bases; unmatched junction bases: 9.